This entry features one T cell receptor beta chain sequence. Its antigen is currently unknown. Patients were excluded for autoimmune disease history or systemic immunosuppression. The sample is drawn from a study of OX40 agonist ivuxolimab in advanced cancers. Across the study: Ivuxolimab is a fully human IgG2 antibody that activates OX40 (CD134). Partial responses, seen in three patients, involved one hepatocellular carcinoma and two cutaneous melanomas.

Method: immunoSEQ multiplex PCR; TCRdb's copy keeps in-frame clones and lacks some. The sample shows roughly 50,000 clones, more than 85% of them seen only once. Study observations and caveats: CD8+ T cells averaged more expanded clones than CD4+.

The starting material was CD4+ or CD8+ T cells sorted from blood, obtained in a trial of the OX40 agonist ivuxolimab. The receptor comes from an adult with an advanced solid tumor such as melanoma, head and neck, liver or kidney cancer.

The CDR3 loop is CASSLGTGNADTQYF. The CDR3 nucleotides are TGTGCCAGCAGCTTAGGGACAGGGAATGCAGATACGCAGTATTTT. The rearrangement uses TRBV7-6 and TRBJ2-3; TRBD1 aligns across 8 bases. Trimming cost V 1 base and J 4 bases; bases outside gene matches: 4. The CDR3 is 15 residues long. Germline assignment: CDR1 SGHVS and CDR2 FNYEAQ.